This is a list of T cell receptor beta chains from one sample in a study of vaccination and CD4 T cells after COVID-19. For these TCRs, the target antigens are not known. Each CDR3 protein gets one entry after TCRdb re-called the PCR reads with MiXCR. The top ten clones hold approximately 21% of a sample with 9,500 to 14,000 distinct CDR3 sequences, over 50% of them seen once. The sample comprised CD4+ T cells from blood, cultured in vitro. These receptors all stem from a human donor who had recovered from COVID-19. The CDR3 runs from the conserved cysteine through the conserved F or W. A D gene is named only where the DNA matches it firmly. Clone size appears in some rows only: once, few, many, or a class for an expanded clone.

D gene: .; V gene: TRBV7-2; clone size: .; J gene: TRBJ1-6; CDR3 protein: CASSNRAVSSYNSPLHF; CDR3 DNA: TGTGCCAGCAGCAACCGGGCCGTGTCCTCCTATAATTCACCCCTCCACTTT
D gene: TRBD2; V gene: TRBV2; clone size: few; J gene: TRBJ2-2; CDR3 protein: CASRGTSGGAYTGELFF; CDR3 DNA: TGTGCCAGCAGGGGGACTAGCGGGGGGGCATACACCGGGGAGCTGTTTTTT
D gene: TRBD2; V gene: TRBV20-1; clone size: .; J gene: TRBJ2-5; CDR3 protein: CSGRGGALETQYF; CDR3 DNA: TGCAGTGGGCGCGGGGGGGCCCTGGAGACCCAGTACTTC
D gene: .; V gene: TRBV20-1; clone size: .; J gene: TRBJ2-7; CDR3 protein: CSARDLATYEQYF; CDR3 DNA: TGCAGTGCTAGAGATCTAGCGACCTACGAGCAGTACTTC
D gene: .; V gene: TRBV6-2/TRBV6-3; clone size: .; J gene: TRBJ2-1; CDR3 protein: CASSPTRGNEQFF; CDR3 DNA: TGTGCCAGCAGCCCGACGAGAGGTAATGAGCAGTTCTTC
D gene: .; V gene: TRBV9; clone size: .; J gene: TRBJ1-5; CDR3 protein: CASSAGDQPQHF; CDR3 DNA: TGTGCCAGCAGCGCCGGGGATCAGCCCCAGCATTTT
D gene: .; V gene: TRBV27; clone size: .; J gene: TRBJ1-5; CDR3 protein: CASTPRVNQPQHF; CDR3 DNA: TGTGCCAGCACCCCGAGGGTCAATCAGCCCCAGCATTTT
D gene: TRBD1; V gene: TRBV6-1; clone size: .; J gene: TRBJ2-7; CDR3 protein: CASSQWTGAYEQYF; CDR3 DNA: TGTGCCAGCAGTCAGTGGACAGGAGCCTACGAGCAGTACTTC
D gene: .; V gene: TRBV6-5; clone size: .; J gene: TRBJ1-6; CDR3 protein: CASSYSRGSRVSPLHF; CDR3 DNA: TGTGCCAGCAGTTACTCCAGGGGCAGCCGAGTTTCACCCCTCCACTTT
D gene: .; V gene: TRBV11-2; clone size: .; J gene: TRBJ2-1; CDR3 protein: CASSFTRDVNEQFF; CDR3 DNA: TGTGCCAGCAGCTTTACTCGGGACGTCAATGAGCAGTTCTTC
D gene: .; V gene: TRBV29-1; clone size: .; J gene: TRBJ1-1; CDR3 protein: CSVSGTPNTEAFF; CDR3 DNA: TGCAGCGTGTCCGGGACCCCAAACACTGAAGCTTTCTTT
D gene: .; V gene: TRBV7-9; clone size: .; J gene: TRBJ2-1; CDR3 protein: CASSPAGNEQFF; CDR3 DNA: TGTGCCAGCAGCCCAGCGGGTAATGAGCAGTTCTTC
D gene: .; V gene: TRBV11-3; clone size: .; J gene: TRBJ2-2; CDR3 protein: CASSLVGGVAGELFF; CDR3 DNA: TGTGCCAGCAGCTTAGTGGGCGGCGTAGCCGGGGAGCTGTTTTTT
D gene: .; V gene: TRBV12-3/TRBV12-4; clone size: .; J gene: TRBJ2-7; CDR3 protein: CASSLEVRVGEQYF; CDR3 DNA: TGTGCCAGCAGTTTAGAGGTCAGGGTTGGCGAGCAGTACTTC
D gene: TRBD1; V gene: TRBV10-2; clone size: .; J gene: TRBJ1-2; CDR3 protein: CASSQGQGRSYGYTF; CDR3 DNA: TGCGCCAGCAGCCAAGGACAGGGGCGCAGCTATGGCTACACCTTC
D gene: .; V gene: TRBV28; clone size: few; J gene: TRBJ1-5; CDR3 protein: CASSPLRTVRSQPQHF; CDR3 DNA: TGTGCCAGCAGTCCTCTCCGGACCGTAAGGAGTCAGCCCCAGCATTTT
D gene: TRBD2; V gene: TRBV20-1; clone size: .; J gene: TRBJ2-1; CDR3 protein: CSAEGPGGNNEQFF; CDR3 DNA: TGCAGTGCTGAAGGGCCGGGGGGGAACAATGAGCAGTTCTTC
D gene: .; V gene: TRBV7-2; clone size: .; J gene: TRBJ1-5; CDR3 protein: CASTAQQGQPQHF; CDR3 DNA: TGTGCCAGCACCGCACAACAGGGTCAGCCCCAGCATTTT
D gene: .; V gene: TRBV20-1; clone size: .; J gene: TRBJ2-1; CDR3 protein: CSARDFAGSYNEQFF; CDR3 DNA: TGCAGTGCTAGAGACTTCGCAGGCTCCTACAATGAGCAGTTCTTC
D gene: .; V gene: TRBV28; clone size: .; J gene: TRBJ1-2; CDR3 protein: CASSSFGDGYTF; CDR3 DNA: TGTGCCAGCAGTTCCTTCGGGGATGGCTACACCTTC
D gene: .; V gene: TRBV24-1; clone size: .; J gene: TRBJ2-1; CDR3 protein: CATSDSTGLRAYNEQFF; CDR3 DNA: TGTGCCACCAGTGATTCAACAGGGTTGAGGGCCTACAATGAGCAGTTCTTC
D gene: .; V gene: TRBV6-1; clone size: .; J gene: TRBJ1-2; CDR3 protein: CASSPSGSHYGYTF; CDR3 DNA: TGTGCCAGCAGTCCGAGTGGGAGTCACTATGGCTACACCTTC
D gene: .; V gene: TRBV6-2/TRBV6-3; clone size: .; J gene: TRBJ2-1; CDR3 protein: CASSSLAPPDNEQFF; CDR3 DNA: TGTGCCAGCAGTTCTCTAGCGCCTCCCGACAATGAGCAGTTCTTC
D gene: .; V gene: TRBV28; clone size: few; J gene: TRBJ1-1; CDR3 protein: CASSFRGSRNTEAFF; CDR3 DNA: TGTGCCAGCAGTTTTCGGGGGTCGAGGAACACTGAAGCTTTCTTT
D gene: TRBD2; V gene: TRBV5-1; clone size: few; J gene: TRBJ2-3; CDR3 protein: CASSLSTSGGWNTDTQYF; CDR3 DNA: TGCGCCAGCAGCTTATCGACTAGCGGGGGGTGGAACACAGATACGCAGTATTTT
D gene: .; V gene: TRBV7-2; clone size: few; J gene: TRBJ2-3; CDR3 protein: CASSWLGGSTDTQYF; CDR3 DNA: TGTGCCAGCAGCTGGCTAGGGGGTAGCACAGATACGCAGTATTTT
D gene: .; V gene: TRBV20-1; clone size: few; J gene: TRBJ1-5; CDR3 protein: CSARQGPGGNQPQHF; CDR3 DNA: TGCAGTGCCCGGCAGGGACCAGGCGGCAATCAGCCCCAGCATTTT
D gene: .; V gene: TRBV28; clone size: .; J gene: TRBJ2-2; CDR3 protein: CASSSTSTGELFF; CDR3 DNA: TGTGCCAGCAGCTCAACTAGCACCGGGGAGCTGTTTTTT
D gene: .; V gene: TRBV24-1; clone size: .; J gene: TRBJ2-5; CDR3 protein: CATSDPLQSQETQYF; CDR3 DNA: TGTGCCACCAGTGATCCCCTCCAGAGCCAAGAGACCCAGTACTTC
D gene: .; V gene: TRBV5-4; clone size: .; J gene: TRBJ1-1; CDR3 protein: CASSVGTTEAFF; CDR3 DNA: TGTGCCAGCAGCGTAGGGACCACTGAAGCTTTCTTT
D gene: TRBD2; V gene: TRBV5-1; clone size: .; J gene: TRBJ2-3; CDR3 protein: CASSLGASGKGVDTQYF; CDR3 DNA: TGCGCCAGCAGCTTGGGAGCTAGCGGGAAGGGGGTGGATACGCAGTATTTT
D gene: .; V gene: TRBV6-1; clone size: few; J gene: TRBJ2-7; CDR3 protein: CASSERSETYEQYF; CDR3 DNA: TGTGCCAGCAGTGAACGGAGCGAAACCTACGAGCAGTACTTC
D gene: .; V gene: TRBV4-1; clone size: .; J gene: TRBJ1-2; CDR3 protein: CASSTSLTPGHGYTF; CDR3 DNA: TGCGCCAGCAGCACATCACTTACCCCAGGACATGGCTACACCTTC
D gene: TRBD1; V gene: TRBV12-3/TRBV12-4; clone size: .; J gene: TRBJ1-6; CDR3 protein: CASSRTGANSPLHF; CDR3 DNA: TGTGCCAGCAGTCGGACAGGGGCTAATTCACCCCTCCACTTT
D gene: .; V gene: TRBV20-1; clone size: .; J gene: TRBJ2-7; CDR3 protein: CSARRGTYEQYF; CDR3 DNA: TGCAGTGCTCGGAGGGGTACCTACGAGCAGTACTTC
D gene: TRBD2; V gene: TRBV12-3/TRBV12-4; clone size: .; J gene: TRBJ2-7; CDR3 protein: CASSLARRLAQSYEQYF; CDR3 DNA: TGTGCCAGCAGTTTAGCGCGTCGACTAGCCCAATCCTACGAGCAGTACTTC
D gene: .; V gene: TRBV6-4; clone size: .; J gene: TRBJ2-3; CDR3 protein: CASSEQGTDTQYF; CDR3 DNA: TGTGCCAGCAGTGAACAGGGCACAGATACGCAGTATTTT
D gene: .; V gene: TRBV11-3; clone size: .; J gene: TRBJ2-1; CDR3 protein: CASSSGQGGYNEQFF; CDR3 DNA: TGTGCCAGCAGCTCTGGGCAGGGGGGGTACAATGAGCAGTTCTTC
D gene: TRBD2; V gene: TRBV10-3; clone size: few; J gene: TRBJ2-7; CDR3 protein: CAIGEAGDPYEQYF; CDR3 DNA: TGTGCCATCGGAGAAGCGGGGGACCCCTACGAGCAGTACTTC
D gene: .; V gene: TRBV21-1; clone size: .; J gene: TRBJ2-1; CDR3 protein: CASSRTDRAPLF; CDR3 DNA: TGTGCCAGCAGCAGAACCGACAGGGCTCCGCTCTTC
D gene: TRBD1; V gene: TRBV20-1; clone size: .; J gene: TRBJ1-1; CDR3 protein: CSASLNRGGFFEAFF; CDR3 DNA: TGCAGTGCATCTTTAAACAGGGGCGGATTCTTTGAAGCTTTCTTT
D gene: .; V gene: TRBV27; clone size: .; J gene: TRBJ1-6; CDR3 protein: CASSFRGLDNSPLHF; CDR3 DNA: TGTGCCAGCAGTTTCCGGGGCCTGGATAATTCACCCCTCCACTTT
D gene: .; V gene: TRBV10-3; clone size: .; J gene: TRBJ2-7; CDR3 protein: CAILWSGITRFYEQYF; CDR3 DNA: TGTGCCATCCTTTGGTCTGGAATAACTAGATTCTACGAGCAGTACTTC
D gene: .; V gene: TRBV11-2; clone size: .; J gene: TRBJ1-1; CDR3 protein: CASSLAVNTEAFF; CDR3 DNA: TGTGCCAGCAGCTTGGCGGTGAACACTGAAGCTTTCTTT
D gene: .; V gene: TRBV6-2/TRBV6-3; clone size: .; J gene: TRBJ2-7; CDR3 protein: CASTHLGGTSSSYEQYF; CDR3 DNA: TGTGCCAGCACCCACCTAGGGGGGACCTCCTCATCCTACGAGCAGTACTTC
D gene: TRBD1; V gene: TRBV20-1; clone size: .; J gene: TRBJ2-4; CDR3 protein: CSARRIQGDMIKNIQYF; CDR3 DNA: TGCAGTGCTAGAAGGATACAGGGGGACATGATCAAAAACATTCAGTACTTC
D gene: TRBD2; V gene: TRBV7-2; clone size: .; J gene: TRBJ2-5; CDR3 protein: CARAGGDGETQYF; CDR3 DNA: TGTGCCAGGGCGGGGGGGGATGGGGAGACCCAGTACTTC
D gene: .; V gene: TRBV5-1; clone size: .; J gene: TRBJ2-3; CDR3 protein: CASRPAGSATDTQYF; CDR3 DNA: TGCGCCAGCAGACCGGCGGGGAGTGCCACAGATACGCAGTATTTT
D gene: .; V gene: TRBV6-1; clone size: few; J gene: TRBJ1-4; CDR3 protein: CASRKEVEKLFF; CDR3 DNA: TGTGCCAGCAGGAAGGAGGTGGAAAAACTGTTTTTT
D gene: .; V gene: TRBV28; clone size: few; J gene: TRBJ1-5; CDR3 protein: CASSFHQPQHF; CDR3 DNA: TGTGCCAGCAGTTTCCATCAGCCCCAGCATTTT
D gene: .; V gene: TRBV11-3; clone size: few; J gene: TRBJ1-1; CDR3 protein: CASSLIGGGVGANTEAFF; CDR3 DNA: TGTGCCAGCAGCTTAATTGGGGGGGGTGTGGGTGCGAACACTGAAGCTTTCTTT
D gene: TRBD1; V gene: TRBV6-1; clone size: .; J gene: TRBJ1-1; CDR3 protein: CASRRQGTNTEAFF; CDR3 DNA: TGTGCCAGCAGACGACAGGGGACGAACACTGAAGCTTTCTTT
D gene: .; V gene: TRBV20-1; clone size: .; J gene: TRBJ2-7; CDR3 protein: CSVSTVSYEQYF; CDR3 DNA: TGCAGTGTTTCGACAGTTTCCTACGAGCAGTACTTC